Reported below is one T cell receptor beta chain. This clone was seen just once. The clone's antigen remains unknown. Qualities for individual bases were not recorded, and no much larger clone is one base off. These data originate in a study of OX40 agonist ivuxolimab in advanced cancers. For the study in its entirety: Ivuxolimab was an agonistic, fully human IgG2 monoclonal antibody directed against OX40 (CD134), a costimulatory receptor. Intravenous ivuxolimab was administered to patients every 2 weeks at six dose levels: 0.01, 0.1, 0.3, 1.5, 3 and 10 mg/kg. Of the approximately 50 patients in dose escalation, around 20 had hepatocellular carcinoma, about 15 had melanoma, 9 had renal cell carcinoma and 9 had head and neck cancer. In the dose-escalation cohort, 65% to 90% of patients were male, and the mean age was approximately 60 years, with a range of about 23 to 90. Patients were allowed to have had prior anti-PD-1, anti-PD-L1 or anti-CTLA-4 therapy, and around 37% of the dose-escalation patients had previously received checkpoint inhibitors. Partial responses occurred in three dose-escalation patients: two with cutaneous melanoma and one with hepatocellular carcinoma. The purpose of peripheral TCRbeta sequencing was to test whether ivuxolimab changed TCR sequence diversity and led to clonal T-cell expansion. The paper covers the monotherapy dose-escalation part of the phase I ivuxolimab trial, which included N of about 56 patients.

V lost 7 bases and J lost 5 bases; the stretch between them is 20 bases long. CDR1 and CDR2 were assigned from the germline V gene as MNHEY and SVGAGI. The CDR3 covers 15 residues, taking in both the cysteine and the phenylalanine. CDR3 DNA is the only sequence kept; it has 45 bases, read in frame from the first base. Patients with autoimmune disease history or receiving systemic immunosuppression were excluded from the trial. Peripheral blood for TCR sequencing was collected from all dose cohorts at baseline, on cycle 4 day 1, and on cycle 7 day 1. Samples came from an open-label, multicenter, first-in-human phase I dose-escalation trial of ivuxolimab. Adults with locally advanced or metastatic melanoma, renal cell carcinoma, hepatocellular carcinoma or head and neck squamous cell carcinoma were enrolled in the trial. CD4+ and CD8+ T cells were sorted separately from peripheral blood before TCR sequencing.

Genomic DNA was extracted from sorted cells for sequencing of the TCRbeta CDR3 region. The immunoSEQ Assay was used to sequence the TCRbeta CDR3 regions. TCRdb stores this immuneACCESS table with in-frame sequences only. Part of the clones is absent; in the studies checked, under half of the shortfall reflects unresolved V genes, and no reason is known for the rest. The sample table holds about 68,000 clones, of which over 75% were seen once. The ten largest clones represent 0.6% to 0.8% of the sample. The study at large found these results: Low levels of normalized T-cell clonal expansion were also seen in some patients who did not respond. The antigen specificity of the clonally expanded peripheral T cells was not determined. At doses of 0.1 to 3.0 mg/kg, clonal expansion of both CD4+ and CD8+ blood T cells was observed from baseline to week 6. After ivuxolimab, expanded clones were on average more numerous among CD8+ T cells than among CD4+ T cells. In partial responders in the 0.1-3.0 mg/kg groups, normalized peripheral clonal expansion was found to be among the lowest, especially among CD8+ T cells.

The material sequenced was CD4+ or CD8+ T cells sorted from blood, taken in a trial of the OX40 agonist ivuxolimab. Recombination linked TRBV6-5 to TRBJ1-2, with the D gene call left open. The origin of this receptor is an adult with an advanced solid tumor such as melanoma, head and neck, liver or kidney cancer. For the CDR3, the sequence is CASTPSGEGGYGYTF. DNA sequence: TGTGCCAGCACCCCATCTGGGGAGGGAGGGTATGGCTACACCTTC.